This record concerns one T cell receptor beta chain sequence. This record comes from a study of OX40 agonist ivuxolimab in advanced cancers. Study details: Mean age 60 years, range about 23 to 79; 82.7% male.

It was autoimmune disease history or systemic immunosuppression that excluded patients. With V trimmed by 5 bases and J by 0 bases, 4 bases remained unmatched. CDR1 and CDR2 from the germline V gene are SGHTA and FQGNSA. There are 15 residues in the CDR3. Only in-frame clones appear in the TCRdb table, and some are missing; sequencing was by immunoSEQ multiplex PCR. Here the sample spans tens of thousands of clones, around 87% being singletons. This specimen consisted of CD4+ or CD8+ T cells sorted from blood, obtained in a trial of the OX40 agonist ivuxolimab. J is TRBJ1-3 and V is TRBV7-2; 7 bases align to TRBD1. The receptor comes from an adult with an advanced solid tumor such as melanoma, head and neck, liver or kidney cancer. This chain's CDR3 is CASSPQGLSGNTIYF. CDR3 DNA sequence: TGTGCCAGCAGCCCACAGGGGCTCTCTGGAAACACCATATATTTT.